A single sample gave rise to the 24 T cell receptor beta chains below, sequenced in a study of CD8 T cells in Susac syndrome. It was with random hexamers that about 0.45 to 1 ug RNA was reverse transcribed. TCRdb used MiXCR to reprocess the immunoSEQ multiplex PCR reads, holding one entry per CDR3 protein. The sample lists under 90,000 distinct CDR3 sequences; about 93% were seen once. Sequencing was performed on CD4+ T cells from PBMCs. Receptors originate from a human donor with Susac syndrome.

Points on this clonotype: The CDR3 ends on some other residue instead of the conserved phenylalanine or tryptophan, so this is likely a read error. The CDR3 DNA reads as TGTGCCAGCAAGAGGGACAGCCGGCAGCCCCAGCATCTT. Amino acids: CASKRDSRQPQHL. The gene calls are TRBV27 and TRBJ1-5; TRBD1 aligns across 7 bases. J was trimmed by 7 bases and V by 7 bases; bases with no gene match: 7. This CDR3 is 13 amino acids long. The germline V gene encodes CDR1 MNHEY and CDR2 SMNVEV (reference sequence).

This chain connects TRBV9 to TRBJ1-2; 7 bases map to TRBD1. The CDR3 is 15 amino acids. Germline CDR1 is SGDLS and CDR2 is YYNGEE. J lost 1 base, V lost 3 bases, and 6 bases had no gene match. The CDR3 DNA is TGTGCCAGCAGCGCCCAGGGACAGATTAACTATGGCTACACCTTC. Its translation is CASSAQGQINYGYTF.

The V gene is TRBV6-2 or TRBV6-3, the J gene TRBJ2-2; 8 bases fit TRBD1. J gave up 5 bases and V 11 bases, and 10 bases lay outside the gene matches. Germline CDR1 reads MNHEY; CDR2 reads SVGEGT. The CDR3 extends over 14 amino acids. The DNA for the CDR3 is TGTGCCGTCTGGAGGACAGGGAGGACCGGGGAGCTGTTTTTT. Protein: CAVWRTGRTGELFF.

There are a few counts of this clonotype. V usage is TRBV30 and J usage is TRBJ2-7, with unresolved D. Trimming took 4 bases from V and 4 from J, leaving 11 bases between them. From germline, CDR1 is GTSNPN and CDR2 SVGIG (reference sequence). The CDR3 runs to 12 residues. CDR3 bases: TGTGCCTGGAAGAAAGGGAAGTACGAGCAGTACTTC. Its protein is CAWKKGKYEQYF.

The rearrangement uses TRBV6-2 or TRBV6-3 and TRBJ2-3, with TRBD1 matching over 7 bases. V trimming: 5 bases; J trimming: 5 bases; junction bases outside the gene matches: 7. Germline values: CDR1 MNHEY, CDR2 SVGEGT. CDR3 length: 14 amino acids. The CDR3 sequence is CASSPGQDLDTQYF. DNA for the CDR3: TGTGCCAGCAGTCCAGGACAGGATCTAGATACGCAGTATTTT.

The chain employs TRBV19 and TRBJ1-2; TRBD1 agrees at 9 bases. V gave up 8 bases and J gave up 7 bases; unmatched junction bases: 8. The germline CDR1 and CDR2 sequences are LNHDA and SQIVND (reference sequence). CDR3 length: 13 residues. The CDR3 DNA reads as TGTGCCAGTCGATGGACAGGGGTGAGTGGCTACACCTTC. Protein product: CASRWTGVSGYTF. Full variable domain (missing parts from reference TRBV19 and TRBJ1-2): DGGITQSPKYLFRKEGQNVTLSCEQNLNHDAMYWYRQDPGQGLRLIYYSQIVNDFQKGDIAEGYSVSREKKESFPLTVTSAQKNPTAFYLCASRWTGVSGYTFGSGTRLTVV.

The chain links TRBV5-1 to TRBJ2-7; D is perhaps TRBD2 (5 bases). Germline assignment: CDR1 SGHRS and CDR2 YFSETQ. The V and J ends lost 0 bases and 0 bases respectively, with 13 bases between them. The CDR3 length is 16 residues. The CDR3 DNA reads as TGCGCCAGCAGCTTGGGCCACCGGGATTTCTCCTACGAGCAGTACTTC. Protein product: CASSLGHRDFSYEQYF.

In this sample, this clonotype turned up a few times. The chain uses TRBV5-1 and TRBJ2-1; 11 bases agree with TRBD2. V shed 0 bases and J 5 bases; nucleotides not matched to a gene: 1. CDR1 is SGHRS, CDR2 YFSETQ, per germline. The CDR3 is made up of 15 amino acids. CDR3 coding DNA: TGCGCCAGCAGCTTGGGACTAGCGGGGAACAATGAGCAGTTCTTC. Residues: CASSLGLAGNNEQFF.

The CDR3 DNA reads as TGTGCCAGCAGCTTAGAGTTTTCGGGGACTAGTTTCTTCTTC. Protein sequence: CASSLEFSGTSFFF. The rearrangement links TRBV11-1 to TRBJ2-1; 8 positions agree with TRBD2. The CDR3 has 14 residues. Trimming at V came to 1 base and at J to 16 bases, leaving 12 bases not matched to a gene. Germline CDR1 and CDR2: SGHAT and FQDESV (reference sequence).

The chain uses TRBV27 and TRBJ2-3; 12 bases map to TRBD2. The V gene end was trimmed by 4 bases and the J gene end by 6 bases; junction bases not matched to a gene: 8. The CDR3 is 16 residues long. From germline, CDR1 is MNHEY and CDR2 SMNVEV (reference sequence). CDR3 sequence: CASSSLAGGLKDTQYF. The CDR3 DNA reads TGTGCCAGCAGTTCTCTAGCGGGGGGGCTCAAGGATACGCAGTATTTT.

The J gene is TRBJ2-1, the V gene TRBV7-9, with a weak D call TRBD2 (5 bases). CDR3 length equals 13 residues. V was cut by 6 bases and J by 4 bases, with 10 bases left in between. Germline V gives CDR1 SEHNR, CDR2 FQNEAQ (reference sequence). The CDR3 spells CASSIGIYNEQFF. CDR3 DNA: TGTGCCAGCAGTATCGGGATTTACAATGAGCAGTTCTTC.

The CDR3 DNA sequence: TGCGCCAGCAGCGCGGGCGTTATAGGAACGACTCGAGCCAAAAACATTCAGTACTTC. The encoded protein is CASSAGVIGTTRAKNIQYF. V and J are TRBV5-1 and TRBJ2-4; TRBD2 might be the D (5 bases). The CDR3 sequence is 19 residues long. Germline lookup yields CDR1 SGHRS and CDR2 YFSETQ. The ends were cut back, 4 bases at V and 0 bases at J, with 23 bases in the middle.

CDR3 amino acids: CASSLGEKGPPKSYTQYF. CDR3 coding DNA: TGTGCCAGCAGCTTGGGGGAGAAGGGGCCCCCTAAATCGTATACGCAGTATTTT. V gene TRBV7-9 combines with J gene TRBJ2-3; D may be TRBD1 or TRBD2 (5 bases each). Germline CDR1 reads SEHNR; CDR2 reads FQNEAQ (reference sequence). CDR3 size: 18 residues. Trimming stripped 3 bases from V and 7 bases from J, with 26 bases between. Based on the CDR3 plus reference TRBV7-9 and TRBJ2-3, the full variable domain is DTGVSQNPRHKITKRGQNVTFRCDPISEHNRLYWYRQTLGQGPEFLTYFQNEAQLEKSRLLSDRFSAERPKGSFSTLEIQRTEQGDSAMYLCASSLGEKGPPKSYTQYFGPGTRLTVL.

About this clonotype: A junction boundary mismatches the germline segment, possibly from a read error. The chain has TRBV5-1 and TRBJ2-5; 8 nucleotides agree with TRBD1. This CDR3 is 17 amino acids long. Per germline, CDR1 SGHRS and CDR2 YFSETQ. DNA of the CDR3: TGCGCCAGCAGCTTGGGGGCACGGACAGGGTACCAAAAGACCCAGTACTTC. Translated, it gives CASSLGARTGYQKTQYF.

The rearrangement uses TRBV7-9 and TRBJ2-7; D unclear. CDR1 and CDR2 (germline): SEHNR, FQNEAQ (reference sequence). The CDR3 totals 14 residues. The V and J ends lost 3 bases and 0 bases respectively, with 9 bases between them. CDR3 DNA: TGTGCCAGCAGCTTTTGGCCCAACTCCTACGAGCAGTACTTC. Its translation is CASSFWPNSYEQYF.

The rearrangement joins TRBV6-1 to TRBJ2-3; D is undetermined. The V gene lost 9 bases and the J gene lost 2 bases, with 12 bases spanning the gap. Germline CDR1 and CDR2: MNHNS and SASEGT. The CDR3 is 13 residues long. In nucleotides, the CDR3 is TGTGCCAGAGCCCAGACCGACACAGATACGCAGTATTTT. Translating it yields CARAQTDTDTQYF.

J is TRBJ1-4 and V is TRBV7-9; no reliable D call. V lost 3 bases to trimming and J lost 7 bases, with 12 bases between them. The germline gives CDR1 SEHNR, CDR2 FQNEAQ (reference sequence). This CDR3 is 14 amino acids long. CDR3 DNA: TGTGCCAGCAGCTTTGAGACATATGGTGAAAAACTGTTTTTT. Its protein product is CASSFETYGEKLFF.

The V call is TRBV19, the J call TRBJ1-5; D is unresolved. The CDR3 is 15 amino acids. Trimming removed 0 bases at V and 3 bases at J, with 9 bases between. Germline V gene data show CDR1 as LNHDA and CDR2 as SQIVND (reference sequence). CDR3 region: CASSIDWVNNQPQHF. Written as DNA, the CDR3 is TGTGCCAGTAGTATAGATTGGGTCAACAATCAGCCCCAGCATTTT.

The chain links TRBV6-1 to TRBJ2-5, with 7 bases that match TRBD1. This CDR3 contains 13 residues. Trimming removed 7 bases from V and 2 bases from J; junction bases left unmatched: 4. CDR1 is MNHNS and CDR2 is SASEGT in the germline V gene. CDR3 loop: CASIRRGQETQYF. CDR3 sequence (DNA): TGTGCCAGCATCCGCAGGGGGCAAGAGACCCAGTACTTC.

CDR3 in amino acids: CASTLFEGMNTEAFF. CDR3 in DNA: TGTGCCAGTACTCTATTTGAGGGGATGAACACTGAAGCTTTCTTT. The chain carries TRBV19 and TRBJ1-1; a weak D match, TRBD1 (5 bases). V lost 7 bases to trimming and J lost 0 bases, with 15 bases between them. This CDR3 region has 15 residues. Germline assignment: CDR1 LNHDA and CDR2 SQIVND (reference sequence).

The rearrangement uses TRBV28 and TRBJ2-1, with D perhaps matching TRBD1 or TRBD2 (6 bases each). The germline gives CDR1 MDHEN, CDR2 SYDVKM. With 10 bases removed from V and 7 bases from J, the gap between germline ends came to 17 bases. This CDR3 has 13 residues. The CDR3 bases are TGTGCCACCCTCGGGGGCTATTCGAATGAGCAGTTCTTC. It specifies CATLGGYSNEQFF.

The CDR3 DNA is TGCGCCAGCAGTCAATCTAGGACAGTTAGCAATCAGCCCCAGCATTTT. Its protein is CASSQSRTVSNQPQHF. V usage is TRBV23-1 and J usage is TRBJ1-5, with D maybe TRBD1 (6 bases). TRBV23-1 is an ORF; its function is uncertain. The CDR3 runs to 16 residues. Between the trimmed V and J ends, which lost 0 bases and 0 bases, there was a span of 9 bases.

The genes are TRBV7-9 and TRBJ2-7; D perhaps matches TRBD2 (6 bases). The CDR3 runs to 13 residues. Germline V lookup: CDR1 SEHNR, CDR2 FQNEAQ (reference sequence). V lost 6 bases and J 9 bases, leaving 18 bases between the germline ends. The DNA for the CDR3 is TGTGCCAGCAGTCGCCGGGAGCTCGCTGGGCAGTACTTC. Amino acids: CASSRRELAGQYF.

The chain employs TRBV6-1 and TRBJ2-2; the match to TRBD1 covers 9 bases. Trimming took 5 bases from V and 3 from J; bases not matched to a gene: 7. Germline lookup yields CDR1 MNHNS and CDR2 SASEGT. The CDR3 covers 16 residues. CDR3 sequence: CASSLWDRVDTGELFF. The CDR3 DNA reads as TGTGCCAGCAGTCTGTGGGACAGGGTGGACACCGGGGAGCTGTTTTTT.